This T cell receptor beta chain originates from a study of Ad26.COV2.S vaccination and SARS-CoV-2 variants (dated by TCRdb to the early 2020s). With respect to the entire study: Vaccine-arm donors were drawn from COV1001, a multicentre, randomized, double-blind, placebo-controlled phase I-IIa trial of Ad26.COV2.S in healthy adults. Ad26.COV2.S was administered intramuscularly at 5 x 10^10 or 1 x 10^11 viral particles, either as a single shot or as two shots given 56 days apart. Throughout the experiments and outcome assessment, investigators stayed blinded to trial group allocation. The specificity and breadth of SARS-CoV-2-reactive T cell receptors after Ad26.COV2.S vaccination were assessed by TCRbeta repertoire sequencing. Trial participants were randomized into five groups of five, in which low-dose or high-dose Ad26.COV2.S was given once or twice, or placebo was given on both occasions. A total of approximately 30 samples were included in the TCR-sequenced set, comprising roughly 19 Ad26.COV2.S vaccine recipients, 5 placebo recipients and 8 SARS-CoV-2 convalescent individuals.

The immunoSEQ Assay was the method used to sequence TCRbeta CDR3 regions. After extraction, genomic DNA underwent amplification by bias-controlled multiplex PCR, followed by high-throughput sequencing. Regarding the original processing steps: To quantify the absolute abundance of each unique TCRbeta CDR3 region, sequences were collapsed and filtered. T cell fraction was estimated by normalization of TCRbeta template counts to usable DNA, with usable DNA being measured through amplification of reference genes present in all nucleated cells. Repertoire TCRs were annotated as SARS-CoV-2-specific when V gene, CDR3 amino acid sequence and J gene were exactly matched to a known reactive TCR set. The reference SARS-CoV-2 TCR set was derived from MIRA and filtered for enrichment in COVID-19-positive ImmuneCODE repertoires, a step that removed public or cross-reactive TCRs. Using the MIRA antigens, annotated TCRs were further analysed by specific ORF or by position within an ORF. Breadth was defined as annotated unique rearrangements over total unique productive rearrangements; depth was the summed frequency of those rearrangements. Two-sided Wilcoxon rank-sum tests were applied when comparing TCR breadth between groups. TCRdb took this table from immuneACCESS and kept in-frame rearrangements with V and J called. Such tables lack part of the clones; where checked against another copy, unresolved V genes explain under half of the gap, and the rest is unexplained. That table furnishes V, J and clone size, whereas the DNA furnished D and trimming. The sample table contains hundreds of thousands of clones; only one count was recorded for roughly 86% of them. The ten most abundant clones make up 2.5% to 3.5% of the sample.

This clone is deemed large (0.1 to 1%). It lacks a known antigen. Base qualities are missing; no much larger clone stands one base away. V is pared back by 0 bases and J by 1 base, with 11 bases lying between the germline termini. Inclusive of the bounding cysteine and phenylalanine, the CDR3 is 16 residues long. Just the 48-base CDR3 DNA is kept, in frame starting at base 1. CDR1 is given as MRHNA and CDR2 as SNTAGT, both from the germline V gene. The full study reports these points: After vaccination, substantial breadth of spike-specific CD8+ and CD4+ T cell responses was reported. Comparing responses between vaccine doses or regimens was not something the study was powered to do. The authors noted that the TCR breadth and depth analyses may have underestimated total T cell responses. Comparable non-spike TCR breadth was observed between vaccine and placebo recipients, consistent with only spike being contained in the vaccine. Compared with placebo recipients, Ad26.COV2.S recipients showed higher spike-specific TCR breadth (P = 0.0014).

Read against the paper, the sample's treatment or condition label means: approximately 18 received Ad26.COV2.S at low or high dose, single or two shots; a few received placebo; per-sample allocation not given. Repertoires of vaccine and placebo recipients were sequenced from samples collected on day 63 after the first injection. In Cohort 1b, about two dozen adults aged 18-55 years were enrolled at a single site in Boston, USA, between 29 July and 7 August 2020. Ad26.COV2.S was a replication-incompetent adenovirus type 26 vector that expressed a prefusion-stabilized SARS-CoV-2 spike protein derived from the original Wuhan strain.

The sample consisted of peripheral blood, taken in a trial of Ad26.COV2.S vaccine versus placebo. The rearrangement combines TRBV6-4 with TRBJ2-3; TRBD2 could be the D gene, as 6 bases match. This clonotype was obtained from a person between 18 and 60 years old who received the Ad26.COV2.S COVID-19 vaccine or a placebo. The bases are TGTGCCAGCAGTGACTCGACCGGGGGTGGCACAGATACGCAGTATTTT. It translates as CASSDSTGGGTDTQYF.